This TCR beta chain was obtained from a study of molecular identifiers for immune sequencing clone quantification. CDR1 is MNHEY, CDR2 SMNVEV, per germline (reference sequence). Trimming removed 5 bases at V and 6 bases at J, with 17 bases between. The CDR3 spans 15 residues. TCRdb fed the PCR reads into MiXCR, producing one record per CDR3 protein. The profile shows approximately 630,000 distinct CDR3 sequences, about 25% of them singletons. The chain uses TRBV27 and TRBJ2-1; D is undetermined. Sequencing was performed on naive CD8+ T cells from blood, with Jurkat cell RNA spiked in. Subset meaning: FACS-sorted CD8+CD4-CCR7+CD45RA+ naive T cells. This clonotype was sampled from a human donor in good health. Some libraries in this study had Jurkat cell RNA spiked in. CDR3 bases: TGTGCCAGCAGTCCAGACCCAGCTGGGGTCAATGAGCAGTTCTTC. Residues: CASSPDPAGVNEQFF.